The present entry profiles one TCR beta chain with its context. The data derive from a study of blood T cell repertoires in COVID-19. Study in general: The United States, Italy and Spain supplied acute and convalescent COVID-19 samples. In each case, the material was cDNA or gDNA derived from T cells, B-cell-depleted T cells, or PBMCs.

Measured with immunoSEQ multiplex PCR; TCRdb has only the in-frame clones, and not every one. The sample gives about 220,000 clones, 70% to 85% of which show up once; 1.3% is in the top ten. The CDR3 is made up of 17 amino acids. With 3 bases removed from V and 5 bases from J, the gap between germline ends came to 20 bases. Germline V gives CDR1 SGHVS, CDR2 FQNEAQ. The clonotype originates from a woman aged 40 to 55 with acute COVID-19. This chain uses TRBV7-8 with TRBJ2-1, with D possibly being TRBD2 (6 bases). The sequencing sample was made of PBMCs or T cells enriched from blood (not recorded which). This CDR3 reads CASSFLPGASLNNEQFF. The CDR3, as DNA: TGTGCCAGCAGCTTCCTCCCGGGAGCATCCCTTAACAATGAGCAGTTCTTC.